This TCR beta chain was identified in a study of blood T cells in healthy people across ages. Total RNA was isolated from each sample in quantities of at least 6 micrograms. V was shortened by 2 bases and J by 3 bases, with 7 bases between the two germline ends. This CDR3 has 13 residues. A sample-barcoded 5' primer and a J-beta primer mix were used in a second PCR of about 6 to 12 cycles. TCRdb re-derived calls from the 5' RACE reads in MiXCR, one entry per CDR3 protein. The sample contains roughly 1,700,000 distinct CDR3 sequences, 28% of which appear only once. The TCR was taken from a woman between 25 and 40 years old in good health. J is TRBJ1-1 and V is TRBV12-3 or TRBV12-4, with TRBD1 as a possible D gene (6 bases). Material: blood. CDR3 in amino acids: CASSLKGDTEAFF. Written as DNA, the CDR3 is TGTGCCAGCAGTTTAAAGGGGGACACTGAAGCTTTCTTT.